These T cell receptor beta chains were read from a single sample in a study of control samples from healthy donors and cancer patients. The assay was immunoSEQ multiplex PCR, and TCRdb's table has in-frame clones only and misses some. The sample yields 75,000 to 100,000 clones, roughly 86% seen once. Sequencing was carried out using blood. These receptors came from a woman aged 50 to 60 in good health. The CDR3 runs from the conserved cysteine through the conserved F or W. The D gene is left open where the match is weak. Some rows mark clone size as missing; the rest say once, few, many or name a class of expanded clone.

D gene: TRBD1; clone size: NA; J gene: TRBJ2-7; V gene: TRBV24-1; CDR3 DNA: TGTGCCACCAGTGATGACAGGGGGCAGAGCTCCTACGAGCAGTACTTC; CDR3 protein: CATSDDRGQSSYEQYF
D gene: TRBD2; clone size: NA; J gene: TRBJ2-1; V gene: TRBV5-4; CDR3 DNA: TGTGCCAGCACCCCCGCGGGGGGCGGTTACAATGAGCAGTTCTTC; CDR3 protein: CASTPAGGGYNEQFF
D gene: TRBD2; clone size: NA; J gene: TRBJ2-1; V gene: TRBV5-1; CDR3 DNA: TGCGCCAGCAGTCCCGGTCGGGAGGGCCCCAGTGAGCAGTTCTTC; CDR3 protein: CASSPGREGPSEQFF
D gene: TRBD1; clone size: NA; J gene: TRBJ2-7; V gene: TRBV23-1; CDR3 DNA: TGCGCCAGCAGTCAGGGACAGGGCCCCTACGAGCAGTACTTC; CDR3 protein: CASSQGQGPYEQYF
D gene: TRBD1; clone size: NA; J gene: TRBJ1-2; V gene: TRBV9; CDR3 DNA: TGTGCCAGCAGCGAGGGCTCCGGGACAGGGAGAGACACCTTC; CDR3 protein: CASSEGSGTGRDTF
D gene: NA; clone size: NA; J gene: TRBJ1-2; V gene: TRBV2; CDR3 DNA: TGTGCCAGCAAAGCACACAGGGACGACTATGGCTACACCTTC; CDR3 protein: CASKAHRDDYGYTF
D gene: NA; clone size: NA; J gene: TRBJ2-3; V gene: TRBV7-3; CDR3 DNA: TGTGCCAGCAGCTCCGCTAGTGATACGCAGTATTTT; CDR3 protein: CASSSASDTQYF
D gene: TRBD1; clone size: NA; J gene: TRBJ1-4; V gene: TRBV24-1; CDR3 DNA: TGTGCCACCAGTGACCGGAGACAGGGGCTAGACGAAAAACTGTTTTTT; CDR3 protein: CATSDRRQGLDEKLFF
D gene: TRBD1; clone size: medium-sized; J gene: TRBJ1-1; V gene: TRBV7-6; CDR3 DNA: TGTGCCAGCAGCTTAAGCGCGGCAGGGGGCTTGAACACTGAAGCTTTCTTT; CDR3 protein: CASSLSAAGGLNTEAFF
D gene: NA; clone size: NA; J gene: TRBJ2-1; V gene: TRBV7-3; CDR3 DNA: TGTGCCAGCAGCTTAAATCGTGGGAATGAGCAGTTCTTC; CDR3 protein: CASSLNRGNEQFF
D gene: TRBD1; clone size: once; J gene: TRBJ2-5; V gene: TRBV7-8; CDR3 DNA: TGTGCCAGCAGCTCCTCAGGGGGCATCCAAGGGACCCAGTACTTC; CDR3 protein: CASSSSGGIQGTQYF
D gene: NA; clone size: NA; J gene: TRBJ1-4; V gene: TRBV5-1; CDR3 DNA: TGCGCCAGCAGCCGAATCGGGCGGGCTAATGAAAAACTGTTTTTT; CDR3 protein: CASSRIGRANEKLFF
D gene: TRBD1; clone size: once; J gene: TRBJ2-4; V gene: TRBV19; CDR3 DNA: TGTGCCAGTAGTAGCCTTAATTTCGGGACAGGGAACATTCAGTACTTC; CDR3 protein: CASSSLNFGTGNIQYF
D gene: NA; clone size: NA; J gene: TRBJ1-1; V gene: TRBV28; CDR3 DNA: TGTGCCAGCGTTGTATCGTGGGGACGGGACACTGAAGCTTTCTTT; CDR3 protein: CASVVSWGRDTEAFF
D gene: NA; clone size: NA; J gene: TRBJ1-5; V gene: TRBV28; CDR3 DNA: TGTGCCAGCAGTTTATGGAAAGGGGTACAAAATCAGCCCCAGCATTTT; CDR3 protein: CASSLWKGVQNQPQHF
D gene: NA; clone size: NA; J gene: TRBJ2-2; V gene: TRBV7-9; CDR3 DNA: TGTGCCAGCATCAATCCAAGGGACACCGGGGAGCTGTTTTTT; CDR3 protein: CASINPRDTGELFF
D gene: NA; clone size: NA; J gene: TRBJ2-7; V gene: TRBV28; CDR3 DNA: TGTGCCAGCAGTTTACATGCGCGTTCCTACGAGCAGTACTTC; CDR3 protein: CASSLHARSYEQYF
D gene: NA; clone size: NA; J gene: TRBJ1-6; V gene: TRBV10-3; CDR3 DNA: TGTGCCATCAGTGACGGGTCGATCCAGAATTCACCCCTCCACTTT; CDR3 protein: CAISDGSIQNSPLHF
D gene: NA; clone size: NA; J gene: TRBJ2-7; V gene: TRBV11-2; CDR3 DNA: TGTGCCAGCAGCTTAGGAGGCAGGGAATACGAGCAGTACTTC; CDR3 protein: CASSLGGREYEQYF
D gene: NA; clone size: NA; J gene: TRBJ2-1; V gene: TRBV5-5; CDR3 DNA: TGTGCCAGCAGCGCACCGGGGCTGAGCTCCTACAATGAGCAGTTCTTC; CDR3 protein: CASSAPGLSSYNEQFF
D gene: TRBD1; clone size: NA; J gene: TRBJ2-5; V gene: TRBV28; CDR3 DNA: TGTGCCAGCAGTCACGGGACAGGGGGCGGGGAGACCCAGTACTTC; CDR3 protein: CASSHGTGGGETQYF
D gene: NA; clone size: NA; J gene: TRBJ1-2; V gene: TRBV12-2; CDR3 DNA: TGTGCAAGTCGCCCCCAGGCCAGGGGGCGCGGCTATGGCTACACCTTC; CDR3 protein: CASRPQARGRGYGYTF
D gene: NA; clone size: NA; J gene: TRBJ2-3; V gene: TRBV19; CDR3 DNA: TGTGCCAGTAGTATTCAGACAGGCACAGATACGCAGTATTTT; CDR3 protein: CASSIQTGTDTQYF
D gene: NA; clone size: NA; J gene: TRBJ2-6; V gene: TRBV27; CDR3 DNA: TGTGCCAGCAAAGCGACAGGGGCCAACGTCCTGACTTTC; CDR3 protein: CASKATGANVLTF
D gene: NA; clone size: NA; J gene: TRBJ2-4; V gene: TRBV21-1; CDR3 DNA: TGTGCCAGCGTTAAGGGCTCCCAAGAAAACATTCAGTACTTC; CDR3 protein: CASVKGSQENIQYF
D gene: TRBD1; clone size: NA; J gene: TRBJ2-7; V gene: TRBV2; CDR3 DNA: TGTGCCAGCAGTCGGGACAGGACGGGAGAGCAGTACTTC; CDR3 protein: CASSRDRTGEQYF
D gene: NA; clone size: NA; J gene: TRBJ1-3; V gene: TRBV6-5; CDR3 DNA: TGTGCCAGCAGCCTAGGACAAATTGGAAACACCATATATTTT; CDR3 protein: CASSLGQIGNTIYF
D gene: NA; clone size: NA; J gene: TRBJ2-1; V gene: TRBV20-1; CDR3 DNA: TGCAGTGTCCCAGTAGGAACTAGGCAGTTCTTC; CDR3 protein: CSVPVGTRQFF
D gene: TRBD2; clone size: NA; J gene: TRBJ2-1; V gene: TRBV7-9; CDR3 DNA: TGTGCCAGCAGCTTTAGCGGGAGGTCCTACAATGAGCAGTTCTTC; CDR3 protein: CASSFSGRSYNEQFF
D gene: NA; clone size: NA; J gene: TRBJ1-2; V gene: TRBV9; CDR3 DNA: TGTGCCAGCAGCCCCCAGGGGCCCTATGGCTACACCTTC; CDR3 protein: CASSPQGPYGYTF
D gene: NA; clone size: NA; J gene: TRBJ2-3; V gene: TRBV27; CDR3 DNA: TGTGCCAGCAGTTTTTCAGGGGGGGGCACAGATACGCAGTATTTT; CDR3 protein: CASSFSGGGTDTQYF
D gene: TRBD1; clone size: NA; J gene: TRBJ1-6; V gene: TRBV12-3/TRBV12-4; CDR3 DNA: TGTGCCAGCAGACGGACAGGCGATTCACCCCTCCACTTT; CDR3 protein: CASRRTGDSPLHF
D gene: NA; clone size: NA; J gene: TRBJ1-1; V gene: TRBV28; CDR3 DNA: TGTGCCAGCAGTATCACATCCCTGAACACTGAAGCTTTCTTT; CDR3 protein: CASSITSLNTEAFF
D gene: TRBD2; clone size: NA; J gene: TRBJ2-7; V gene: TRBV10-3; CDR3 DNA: TGTGCCATCAGTGAGTCGCAGTCCGGGGCTAGCGGGATCGAGCAGTACTTC; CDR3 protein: CAISESQSGASGIEQYF
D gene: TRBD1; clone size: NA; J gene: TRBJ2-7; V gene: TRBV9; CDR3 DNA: TGTGCCAGCAGTGTACGGGACAGGGGCCACGAGCAGTACTTC; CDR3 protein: CASSVRDRGHEQYF
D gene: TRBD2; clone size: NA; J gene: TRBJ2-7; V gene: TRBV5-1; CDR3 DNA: TGCGCCAGCAGCCTTGGGACTAGCGGGACCTACGAGCAGTACTTC; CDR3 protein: CASSLGTSGTYEQYF
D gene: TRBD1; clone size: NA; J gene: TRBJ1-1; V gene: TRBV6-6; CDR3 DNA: TGTGCCAGCAGTCCTCCAGGACAGGGCGAAGCTTTCTTT; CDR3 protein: CASSPPGQGEAFF
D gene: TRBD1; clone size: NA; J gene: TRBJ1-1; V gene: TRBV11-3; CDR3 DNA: TGTGCCAGCAGCCCTGACAGGGACACTGAAGCTTTCTTT; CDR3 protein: CASSPDRDTEAFF
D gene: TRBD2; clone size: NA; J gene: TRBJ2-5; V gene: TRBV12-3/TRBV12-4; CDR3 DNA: TGTGCCAGCAGCCCCGGGAGGGGAGAGACCCAGTACTTC; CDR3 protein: CASSPGRGETQYF
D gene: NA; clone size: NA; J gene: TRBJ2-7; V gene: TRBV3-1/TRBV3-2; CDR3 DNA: TGTGCCAGCAGCCCTAGGGGGTCGAGCGAAAAGGCCGAGCAGTACTTC; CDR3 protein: CASSPRGSSEKAEQYF
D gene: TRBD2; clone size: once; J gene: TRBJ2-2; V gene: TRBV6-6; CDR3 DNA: TGTGCCAGCAGTCTGACTAGCGTCCCTAACACCGGGGAGCTGTTTTTT; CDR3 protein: CASSLTSVPNTGELFF
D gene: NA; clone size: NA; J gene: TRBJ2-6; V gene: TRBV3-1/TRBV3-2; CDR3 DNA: TGTGCCAGCAGCCCCTCGTTAAGGGGATCTGGGGCCAACGTCCTGACTTTC; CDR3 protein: CASSPSLRGSGANVLTF
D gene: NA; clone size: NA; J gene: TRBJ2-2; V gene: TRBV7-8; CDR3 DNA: TGTGCCAGCAGCTTCGCACTCCGGAACACCGGGGAGCTGTTTTTT; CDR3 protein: CASSFALRNTGELFF
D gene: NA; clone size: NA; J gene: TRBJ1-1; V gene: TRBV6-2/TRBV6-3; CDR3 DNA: TGTGCCAGCAGTTTCGGGGCTAATACGAGGCGAAACACTGAAGCTTTCTTT; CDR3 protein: CASSFGANTRRNTEAFF
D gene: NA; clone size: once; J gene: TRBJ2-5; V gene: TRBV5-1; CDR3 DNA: TGCGCCAGCAGCTTGGTCGGCGGCGGACTCGCGGGGCAAGAGACCCAGTACTTC; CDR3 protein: CASSLVGGGLAGQETQYF
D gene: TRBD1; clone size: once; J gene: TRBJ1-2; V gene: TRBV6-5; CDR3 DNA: TGTGCCAGTCAACGGGGACAGGGGTCCAACTATGGCTACACCTTC; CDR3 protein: CASQRGQGSNYGYTF
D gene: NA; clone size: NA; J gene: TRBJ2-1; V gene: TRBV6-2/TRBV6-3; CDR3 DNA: TGTGCCAGCAGTTACTCCCCGGGACCGAATGAGCAGTTCTTC; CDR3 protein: CASSYSPGPNEQFF
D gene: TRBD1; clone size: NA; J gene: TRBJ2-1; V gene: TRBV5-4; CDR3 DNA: TGTGCCACCAAGAACCGGACAGGGTCTGGCAATGAGCAGTTCTTC; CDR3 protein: CATKNRTGSGNEQFF
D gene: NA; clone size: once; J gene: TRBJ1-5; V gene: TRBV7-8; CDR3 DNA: TGTGCCAGCAGCTTAGGGGGATTTAATCAGCCCCAGCATTTT; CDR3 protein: CASSLGGFNQPQHF
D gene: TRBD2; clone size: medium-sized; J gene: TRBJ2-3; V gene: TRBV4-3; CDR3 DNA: TGCGCCAGCAGCCAACTAGCGGGAGGGGGCACAGATACGCAGTATTTT; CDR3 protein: CASSQLAGGGTDTQYF
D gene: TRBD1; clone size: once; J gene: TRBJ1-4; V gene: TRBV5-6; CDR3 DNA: TGTGCCAGCAGCTTGGCCCCTGGCAGGGGGCGGATGGAAAAACTGTTTTTT; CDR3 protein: CASSLAPGRGRMEKLFF
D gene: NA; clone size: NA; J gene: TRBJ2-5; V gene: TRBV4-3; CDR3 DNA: TGCGCCAGCAGCCAAGATTGGCAGGACCAAGAGACCCAGTACTTC; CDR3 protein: CASSQDWQDQETQYF
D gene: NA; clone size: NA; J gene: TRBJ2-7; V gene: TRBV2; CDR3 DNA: TGTGCCAGCAGGAACCCTTCCTACGAGCAGTACTTC; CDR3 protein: CASRNPSYEQYF
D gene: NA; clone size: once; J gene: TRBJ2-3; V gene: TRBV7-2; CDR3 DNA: TGTGCCAGCAGCCAGACGCGTAGCACAGATACGCAGTATTTT; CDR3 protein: CASSQTRSTDTQYF
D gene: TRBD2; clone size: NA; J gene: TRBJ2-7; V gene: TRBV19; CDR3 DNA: TGTGCCAGCCGGGATCTAGCGGGAGGTCCCTACGAGCAGTACTTC; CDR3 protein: CASRDLAGGPYEQYF
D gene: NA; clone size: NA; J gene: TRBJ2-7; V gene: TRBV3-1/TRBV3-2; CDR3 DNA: TGTGCCAGCAGCCAACGGCCCCACGAGCAGTACTTC; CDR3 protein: CASSQRPHEQYF